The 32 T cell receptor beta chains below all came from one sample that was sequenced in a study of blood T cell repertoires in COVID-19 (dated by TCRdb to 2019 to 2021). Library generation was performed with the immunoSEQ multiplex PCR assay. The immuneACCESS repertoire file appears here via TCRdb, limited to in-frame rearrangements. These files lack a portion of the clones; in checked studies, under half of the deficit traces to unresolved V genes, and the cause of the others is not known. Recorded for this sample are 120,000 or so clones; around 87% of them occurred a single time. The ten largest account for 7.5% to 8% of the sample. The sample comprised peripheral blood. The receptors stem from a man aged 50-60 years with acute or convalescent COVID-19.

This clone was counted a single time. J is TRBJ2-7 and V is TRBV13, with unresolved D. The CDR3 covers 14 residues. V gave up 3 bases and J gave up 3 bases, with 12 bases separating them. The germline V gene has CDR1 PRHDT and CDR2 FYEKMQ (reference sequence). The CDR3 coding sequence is TGTGCCAGCAGCTTTGGTCTTTCGGGCTACGAGCAGTACTTC. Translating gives CASSFGLSGYEQYF. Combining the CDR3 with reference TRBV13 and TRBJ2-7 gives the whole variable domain AAGVIQSPRHLIKEKRETATLKCYPIPRHDTVYWYQQGPGQDPQFLISFYEKMQSDKGSIPDRFSAQQFSDYHSELNMSSLELGDSALYFCASSFGLSGYEQYFGPGTRLTVT.

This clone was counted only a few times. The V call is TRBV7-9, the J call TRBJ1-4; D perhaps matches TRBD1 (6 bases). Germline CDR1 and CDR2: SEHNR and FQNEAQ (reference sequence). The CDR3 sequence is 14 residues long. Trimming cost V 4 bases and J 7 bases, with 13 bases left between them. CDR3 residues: CASSSRGWSEKLFF. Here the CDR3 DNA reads TGTGCCAGCAGCTCCAGGGGTTGGTCTGAAAAACTGTTTTTT.

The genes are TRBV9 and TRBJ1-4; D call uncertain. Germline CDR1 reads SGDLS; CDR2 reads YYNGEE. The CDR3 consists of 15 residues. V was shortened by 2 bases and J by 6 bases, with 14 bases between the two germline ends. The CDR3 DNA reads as TGTGCCAGCAGCGTTCGACCACGCGGGGATGAAAAACTGTTTTTT. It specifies CASSVRPRGDEKLFF.

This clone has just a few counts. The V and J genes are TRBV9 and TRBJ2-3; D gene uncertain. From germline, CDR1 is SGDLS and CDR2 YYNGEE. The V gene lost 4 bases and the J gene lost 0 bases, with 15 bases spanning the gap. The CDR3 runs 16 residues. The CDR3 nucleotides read TGTGCCAGCAGCTTGACCCCCGGGTATAGCACAGATACGCAGTATTTT. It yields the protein CASSLTPGYSTDTQYF.

The chain's CDR3 is CASRGTSGRGSGEQFF. The CDR3, as DNA: TGCGCCAGCCGAGGGACTAGCGGGAGGGGAAGCGGTGAGCAGTTCTTC. The chain has TRBV10-2 and TRBJ2-1; 16 bases match TRBD2. From germline, CDR1 is WSHSY and CDR2 SAAADI. The CDR3 consists of 16 residues. The J segment lost 9 bases and the V segment lost 8 bases, leaving 10 bases of the junction unmatched.

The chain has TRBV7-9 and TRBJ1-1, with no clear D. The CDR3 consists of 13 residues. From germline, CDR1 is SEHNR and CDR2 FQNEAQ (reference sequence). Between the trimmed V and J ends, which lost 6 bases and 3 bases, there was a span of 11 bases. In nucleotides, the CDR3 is TGTGCCAGCAGTTCGTGGAGGGACACTGAAGCTTTCTTT. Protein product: CASSSWRDTEAFF.

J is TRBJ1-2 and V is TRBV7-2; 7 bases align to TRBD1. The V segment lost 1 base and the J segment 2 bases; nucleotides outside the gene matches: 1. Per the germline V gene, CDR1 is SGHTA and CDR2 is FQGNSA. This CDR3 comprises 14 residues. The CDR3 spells CASSLGTGNYGYTF. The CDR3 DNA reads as TGTGCCAGCAGCTTAGGGACAGGAAACTATGGCTACACCTTC.

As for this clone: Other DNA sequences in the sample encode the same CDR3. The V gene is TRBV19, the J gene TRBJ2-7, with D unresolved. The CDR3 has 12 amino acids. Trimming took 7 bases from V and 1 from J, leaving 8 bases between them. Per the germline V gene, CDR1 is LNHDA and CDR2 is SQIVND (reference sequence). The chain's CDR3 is CASTSRSYEQYF. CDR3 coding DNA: TGTGCCAGTACCTCGAGGTCCTACGAGCAGTACTTC.

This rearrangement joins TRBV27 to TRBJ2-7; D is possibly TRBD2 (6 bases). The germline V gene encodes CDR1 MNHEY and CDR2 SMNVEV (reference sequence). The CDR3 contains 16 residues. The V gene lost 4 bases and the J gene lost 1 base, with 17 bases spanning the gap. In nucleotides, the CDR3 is TGTGCCAGCAGTTCGATCGCCGGGACTCATTCCTACGAGCAGTACTTC. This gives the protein CASSSIAGTHSYEQYF.

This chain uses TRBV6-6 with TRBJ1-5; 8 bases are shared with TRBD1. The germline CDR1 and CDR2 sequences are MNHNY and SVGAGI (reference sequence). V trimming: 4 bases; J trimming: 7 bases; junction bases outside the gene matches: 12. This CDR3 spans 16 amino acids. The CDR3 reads CASSSQTGAIRQPQHF. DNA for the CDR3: TGTGCCAGCAGTTCTCAGACAGGGGCGATAAGACAGCCCCAGCATTTT.

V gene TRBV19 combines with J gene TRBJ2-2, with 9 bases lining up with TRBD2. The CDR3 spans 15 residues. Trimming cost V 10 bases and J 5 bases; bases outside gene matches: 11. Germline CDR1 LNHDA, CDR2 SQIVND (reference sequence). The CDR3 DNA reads TGTGCCACACCGGATAGCGGGAGCGGTACCGGGGAGCTGTTTTTT. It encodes CATPDSGSGTGELFF.

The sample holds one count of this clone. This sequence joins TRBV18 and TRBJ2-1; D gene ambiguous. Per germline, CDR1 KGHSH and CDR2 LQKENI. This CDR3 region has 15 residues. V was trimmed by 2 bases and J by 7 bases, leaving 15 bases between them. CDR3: CASSPTRLPGNEQFF. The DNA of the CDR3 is TGTGCCAGCTCACCAACGAGGCTACCCGGAAATGAGCAGTTCTTC. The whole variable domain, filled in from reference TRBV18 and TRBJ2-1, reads NAGVMQNPRHLVRRRGQEARLRCSPMKGHSHVYWYRQLPEEGLKFMVYLQKENIIDESGMPKERFSAEFPKEGPSILRIQQVVRGDSAAYFCASSPTRLPGNEQFFGPGTRLTVL.

CDR3 sequence: CANGQGASNQPQHF. The CDR3, as DNA: TGTGCCAATGGCCAGGGGGCCAGCAATCAGCCCCAGCATTTT. The chain uses TRBV10-3 and TRBJ1-5, with 8 nucleotides matching TRBD1. The germline V gene has CDR1 ENHRY and CDR2 SYGVKD. The V segment lost 10 bases and the J segment 1 base; nucleotides outside the gene matches: 6. The CDR3 spans 14 residues.

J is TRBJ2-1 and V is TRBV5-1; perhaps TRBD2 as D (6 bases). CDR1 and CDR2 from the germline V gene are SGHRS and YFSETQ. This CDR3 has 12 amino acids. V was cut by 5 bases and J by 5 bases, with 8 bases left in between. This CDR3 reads CASRSGDNEQFF. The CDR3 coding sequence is TGCGCCAGCAGGTCGGGGGACAATGAGCAGTTCTTC.

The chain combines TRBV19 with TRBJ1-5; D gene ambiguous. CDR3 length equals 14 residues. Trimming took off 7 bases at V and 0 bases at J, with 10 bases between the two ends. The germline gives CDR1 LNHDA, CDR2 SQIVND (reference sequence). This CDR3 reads CASTDSHSNQPQHF. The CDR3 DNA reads TGTGCCAGTACCGATAGTCATAGCAATCAGCCCCAGCATTTT.

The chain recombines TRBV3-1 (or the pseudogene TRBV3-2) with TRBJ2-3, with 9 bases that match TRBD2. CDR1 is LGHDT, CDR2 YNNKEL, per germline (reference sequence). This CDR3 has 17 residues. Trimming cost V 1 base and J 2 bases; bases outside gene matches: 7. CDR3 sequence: CASSQVPAGGPTDTQYF. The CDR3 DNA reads TGTGCCAGCAGCCAAGTACCAGCGGGAGGCCCCACAGATACGCAGTATTTT.

CDR3 protein: CASSEYRGPLGYTF. As DNA, the CDR3 is TGTGCCAGCAGTGAATACAGGGGGCCCTTGGGCTACACCTTC. The rearrangement uses TRBV6-1 and TRBJ1-2, with 9 bases fitting TRBD1. The CDR3 length is 14 residues. The germline CDR1 and CDR2 sequences are MNHNS and SASEGT. V shed 2 bases, J shed 8 bases, and the junction held 6 bases outside the gene matches.

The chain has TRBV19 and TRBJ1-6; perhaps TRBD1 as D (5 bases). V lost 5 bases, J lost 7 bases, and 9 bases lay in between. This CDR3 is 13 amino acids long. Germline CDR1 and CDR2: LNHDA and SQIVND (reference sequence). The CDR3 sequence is CASSPTGNSPLHF. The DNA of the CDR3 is TGTGCCAGTAGTCCCACAGGAAATTCACCCCTCCACTTT.

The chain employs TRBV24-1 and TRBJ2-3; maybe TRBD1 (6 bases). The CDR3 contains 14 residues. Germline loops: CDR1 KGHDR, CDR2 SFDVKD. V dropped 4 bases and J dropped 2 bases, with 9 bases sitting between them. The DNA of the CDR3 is TGTGCCACCAGTGAGGGGGCTTACACAGATACGCAGTATTTT. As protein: CATSEGAYTDTQYF.

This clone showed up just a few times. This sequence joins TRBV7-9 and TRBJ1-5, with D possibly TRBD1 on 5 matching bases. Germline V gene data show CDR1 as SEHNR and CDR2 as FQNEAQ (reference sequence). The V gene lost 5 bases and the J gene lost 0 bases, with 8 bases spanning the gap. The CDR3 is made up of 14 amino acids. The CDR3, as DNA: TGTGCCAGCAGCCCAACAGGTAGCAATCAGCCCCAGCATTTT. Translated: CASSPTGSNQPQHF. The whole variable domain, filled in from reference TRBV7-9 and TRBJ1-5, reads DTGVSQNPRHKITKRGQNVTFRCDPISEHNRLYWYRQTLGQGPEFLTYFQNEAQLEKSRLLSDRFSAERPKGSFSTLEIQRTEQGDSAMYLCASSPTGSNQPQHFGDGTRLSIL.

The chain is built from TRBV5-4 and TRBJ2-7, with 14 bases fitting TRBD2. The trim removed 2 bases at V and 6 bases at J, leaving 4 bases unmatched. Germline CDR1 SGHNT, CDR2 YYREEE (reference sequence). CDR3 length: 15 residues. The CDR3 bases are TGTGCCAGCAGCTTTCCCGGACTAGCGGGAGGCGAGCAGTACTTC. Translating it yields CASSFPGLAGGEQYF.

The CDR3 reads CASSLIWTGRHEQYF. CDR3 nucleotide sequence: TGTGCCAGCAGCTTGATCTGGACAGGGAGGCACGAGCAGTACTTC. The V gene is TRBV5-6, the J gene TRBJ2-7; 8 bases are shared with TRBD1. Germline CDR1 is SGHDT and CDR2 is YYEEEE. The CDR3 is 15 residues long. Unmatched junction bases numbered 8, after V lost 1 base and J lost 5 bases.

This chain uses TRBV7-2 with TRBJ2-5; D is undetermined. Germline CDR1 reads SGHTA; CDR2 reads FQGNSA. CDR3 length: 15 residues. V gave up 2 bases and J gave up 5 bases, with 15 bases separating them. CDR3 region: CASSLFASEWETQYF. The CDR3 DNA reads TGTGCCAGCAGCTTATTCGCATCCGAGTGGGAGACCCAGTACTTC.

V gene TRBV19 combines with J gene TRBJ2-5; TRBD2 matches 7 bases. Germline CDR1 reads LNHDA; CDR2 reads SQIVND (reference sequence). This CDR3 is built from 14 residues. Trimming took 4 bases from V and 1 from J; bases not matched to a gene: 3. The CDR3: CASSTAGIQETQYF. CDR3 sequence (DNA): TGTGCCAGTAGTACAGCGGGGATCCAAGAGACCCAGTACTTC.

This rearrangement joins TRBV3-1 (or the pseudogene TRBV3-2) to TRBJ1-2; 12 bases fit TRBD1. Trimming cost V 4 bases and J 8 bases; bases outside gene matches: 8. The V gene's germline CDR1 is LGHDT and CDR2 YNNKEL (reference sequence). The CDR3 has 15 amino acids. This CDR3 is CASSPRGQGAWGYTF. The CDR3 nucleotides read TGTGCCAGCAGCCCAAGGGGACAGGGGGCTTGGGGCTACACCTTC.

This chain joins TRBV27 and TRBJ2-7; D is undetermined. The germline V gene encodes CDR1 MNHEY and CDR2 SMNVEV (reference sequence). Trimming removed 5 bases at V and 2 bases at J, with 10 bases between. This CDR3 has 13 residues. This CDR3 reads CASSDFSTYEQYF. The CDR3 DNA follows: TGTGCCAGCAGTGACTTTTCTACCTACGAGCAGTACTTC.

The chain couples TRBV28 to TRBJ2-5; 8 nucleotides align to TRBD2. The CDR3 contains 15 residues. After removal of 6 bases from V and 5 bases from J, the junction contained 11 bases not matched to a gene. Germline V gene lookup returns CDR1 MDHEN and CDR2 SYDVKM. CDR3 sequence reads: CASSRGGRFGETQYF. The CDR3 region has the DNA TGTGCCAGCAGCCGGGGCGGGAGGTTCGGGGAGACCCAGTACTTC.

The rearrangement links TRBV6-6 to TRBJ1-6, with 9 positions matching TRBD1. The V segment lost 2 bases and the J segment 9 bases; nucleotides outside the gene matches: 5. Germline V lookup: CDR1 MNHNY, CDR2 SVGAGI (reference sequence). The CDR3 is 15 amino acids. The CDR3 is CASSYAGTGSSPLHF. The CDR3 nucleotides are TGTGCCAGCAGTTACGCCGGGACAGGGAGTTCACCCCTCCACTTT.

The CDR3: CATSPQREINIQYF. The CDR3 DNA follows: TGTGCCACGTCACCCCAGCGGGAAATAAACATTCAGTACTTC. The V gene is TRBV18, the J gene TRBJ2-4; 7 bases line up with TRBD2. This CDR3 region has 14 residues. Germline V gives CDR1 KGHSH, CDR2 LQKENI. The ends lost 10 bases at V and 6 bases at J; junction bases unmatched: 12.

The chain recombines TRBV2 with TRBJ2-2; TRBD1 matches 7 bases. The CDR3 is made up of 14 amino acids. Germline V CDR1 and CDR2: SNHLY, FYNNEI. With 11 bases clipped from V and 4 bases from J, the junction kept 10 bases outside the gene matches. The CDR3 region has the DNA TGTGCCGACAGACAGGGTGTGGCCACCGGGGAGCTGTTTTTT. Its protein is CADRQGVATGELFF.

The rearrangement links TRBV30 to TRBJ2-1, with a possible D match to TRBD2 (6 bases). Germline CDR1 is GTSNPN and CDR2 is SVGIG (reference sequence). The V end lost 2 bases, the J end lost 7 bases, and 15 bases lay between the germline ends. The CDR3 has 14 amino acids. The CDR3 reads CAWSQAGGVNEQFF. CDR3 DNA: TGTGCCTGGAGTCAGGCAGGCGGGGTTAATGAGCAGTTCTTC.

The CDR3 here is CASSPTGTGESPLHF. The CDR3 nucleotides read TGCGCCAGCAGCCCAACCGGGACAGGGGAATCACCCCTCCACTTT. The chain has TRBV5-1 and TRBJ1-6, with 10 bases that match TRBD1. This CDR3 comprises 15 residues. Per germline, CDR1 SGHRS and CDR2 YFSETQ. Germline trimming cut 4 bases from V and 10 bases from J; bases unmatched to any gene: 8.